This T cell receptor (beta chain) was sequenced for a study of blood T cells in healthy people across ages. Study findings and constraints: In the absence of known donor CMV status, changes in expanded clonotypes were possibly confounded. As naive T cell percentage varied, TCR beta diversity correlated strongly with it.

Together with a sample-barcoded 5' primer, a J-beta primer mix was included in a second PCR lasting about 7 to 12 cycles. Template switching added a 12-random-nucleotide identifier to every cDNA molecule. MiXCR was run by TCRdb on the 5' RACE reads, yielding one entry per CDR3 protein. The table has 1,300,000 or so distinct CDR3 sequences, approximately 59% seen once. In regard to this clonotype: The target antigen is unknown.

After removal of 4 bases from V and 4 bases from J, the junction contained 10 bases not matched to a gene. The CDR3 sequence is 16 residues long. Germline V gene sequence: CDR1 SGHRS, CDR2 YFSETQ. Researchers collected ten milliliters of peripheral blood from every single donor. The source material was blood. The chain joins TRBV5-1 to TRBJ2-3; 9 bases line up with TRBD1. The sequence was collected from a man between 18 and 29 years old in good health. The DNA of the CDR3 is TGCGCCAGCAGCCCTTATTCGACAGGGGGGGCAGATACGCAGTATTTT. Its protein is CASSPYSTGGADTQYF.